This note documents a single TCR beta chain sequence. Profiled with immunoSEQ multiplex PCR; TCRdb holds only in-frame clones, not every one. The table shows some 70,000 clones, with 75% to 90% occurring only once. This sample was taken from a study of lymphopenia after photon versus proton radiotherapy. The V gene lost 1 base and the J gene lost 5 bases, with 9 bases spanning the gap. CDR3 length: 15 amino acids. CDR1 and CDR2 (germline): SGHDN, FVKESK. This rearrangement joins TRBV14 to TRBJ1-6, with D unclear. The clonotype was recovered from a man older than 75 with esophageal cancer. Material: peripheral blood, obtained from a patient treated with proton-based radiotherapy. CDR3 loop: CASSQARGNNSPLHF. Written as DNA, the CDR3 is TGTGCCAGCAGCCAAGCCCGGGGAAATAATTCACCCCTCCACTTT.